This T cell receptor (beta chain) was identified during a study of long-term antiretroviral therapy in people with HIV. This CDR3 is built from 12 residues. Germline V gene data show CDR1 as MNHNS and CDR2 as SASEGT. V gave up 6 bases and J gave up 8 bases; unmatched junction bases: 4. Study outcomes and limitations: ART-treated samples gained diversity yet remained below transplant donor controls. Investigators report no available data on ART adherence, viral resistance or therapy changes.

Details on this clone: The antigen is unknown.

An immunoSEQ assay, version v3.0, was performed at survey level. Each sample had sequencing targeting roughly 35,000-55,000 T-cell genomes. Data came from immunoSEQ multiplex PCR; TCRdb stores just in-frame clones and leaves some out. The data show around 30,000 clones, with 85% to 95% seen just once and around 3% held by the top ten. Cryopreserved PBMC, at roughly 1-10 million per sample, were present before DNA extraction. Sequencing was performed on unsorted PBMCs, taken approximately 7.1 years after starting antiretroviral therapy. This clonotype was sampled from a man between 50 and 59 years old with HIV. This chain links TRBV6-1 with TRBJ2-1; 7 positions match TRBD1. The CDR3 region has the DNA TGTGCCAGCAGGTACAGGGGCGATGAGCAGTTCTTC. It is translated as CASRYRGDEQFF.